This T cell receptor beta chain was obtained from a study of post-analysis software for immune sequencing data. The wider study: The cohort encompassed relapsing-remitting, secondary progressive and progressive-relapsing multiple sclerosis disease courses. Findings and caveats of the study: The study found TRBV5-6, TRBV5-1 and TRBV20-1 among 4 or 5 TRBV segments more frequent in patients than controls.

As concerns this clonotype: Its antigen is unknown.

V was clipped by 0 bases and J by 6 bases, with 18 bases between them. The CDR3 contains 16 residues. CDR1 MNHNY and CDR2 SVGAGI come from the germline V gene (reference sequence). TCR beta cDNA libraries included unique molecular identifiers. T cells, roughly 0.85 to 10 million of them, yielded approximately 500,000 cDNA molecules. TCRdb processed the PCR reads anew with MiXCR; each CDR3 protein has one entry. Among about 800,000 distinct CDR3 sequences, roughly 29% were seen once, and the ten largest hold 0.56%. The sequenced sample was blood. The sequence was collected from a girl between 5 and 17 years old with multiple sclerosis. The rearrangement joins TRBV6-6 to TRBJ2-7; a weak D match, TRBD2 (5 bases). The CDR3 sequence is CASSYSRVAPAGEQYF. The CDR3 nucleotides are TGTGCCAGCAGTTACTCCCGTGTGGCCCCTGCGGGCGAGCAGTACTTC.